This T cell receptor (beta chain) was identified in a study of T cell responses to AZD1222 COVID-19 vaccine (dated by TCRdb to about 2021). Background for the entire study: A total of approximately 240 trial participants underwent TCR sequencing, of whom nearly 210 had received two doses of AZD1222 and 26 had received two doses of the MenACWY control vaccine. Enrollment into the trials was organized by age into subgroups of 18-55, 56-69 and 70-plus years, and those subgroups contained roughly 150, 30 and 60 TCR-sequenced participants, respectively. What the authors observed across the whole study: Spike-specific TCR breadth and depth rose significantly after two AZD1222 doses compared with day 0 and with MenACWY recipients. No day 14 peak-response samples were available, so repertoires were characterized only after the peak T cell response. The 56-69-year group was small, and its depth increase did not reach significance, likely because of low power. CD4 TCRs associated with the vaccine covered the entire spike protein, and the dominant responses were in regions 160-218 and 743-854. Nearly half of unique spike-specific TCRs reportedly recognized epitopes outside regions mutated in the B.1.351 and B.1.1.7 variants. Only five or six AZD1222 recipients were SARS-CoV-2 seropositive at baseline, limiting conclusions about previously exposed vaccinees. Most participants were white British and females outnumbered males, and the authors suggested that clonal diversity may have been underestimated.

The CDR3 regions of human TCRbeta chains were analyzed by immunosequencing. In the authors' own workflow: TCRs in the repertoires were compared against a reference library of SARS-CoV-2-specific TCRs that had been generated with the MIRA antigen-specificity platform. Breadth meant the fraction of unique TCRs that were SARS-CoV-2-associated, whereas depth meant the fraction of total T cells that were SARS-CoV-2-associated. Each spike-specific TCR was assigned to its reactive spike region and to a CD4 or CD8 class using the MIRA data. Log10-transformed breadth and depth values were compared by one-way ANOVA with Sidak's multiple comparisons tests. TCRdb carries this immuneACCESS record with in-frame sequences only. Its versions omit some clonotypes, under half of them owing to an unresolved V gene in the studies checked, with the rest unexplained. V, J and clone size reflect that table, while D and trimming were determined from the DNA. This sample lists fewer than 75,000 clones; around 90% were detected once. The ten largest account for 6.3% of the sample.

The time point label, as the study defines it: about 28 days (+/-7) after the second vaccine dose. This specimen's treatment or condition label, per the study, means: meningococcal conjugate vaccine given as trial control. Samples from vaccinated people were obtained from the UK trials COV001 and COV002, which included a single-blind randomized controlled phase 2/3 trial of AZD1222 (ChAdOx1 nCoV-19) in healthy adults. Trial participant PBMC samples were collected at day 0 and day 28 after the second dose for TCRbeta chain sequencing. Remarks on this clone: The antigen it binds to is not known. The input lacks base qualities; no much larger clone sits a single base away.

Reading the germline V gene gives CDR1 MNHEY and CDR2 SVGEGT. Between the V and J ends, shortened by 6 bases and 4 bases respectively, the junction contains 8 bases. The CDR3 measures 12 amino acids from cysteine to phenylalanine. The entry retains the CDR3 DNA only, 36 bases that are in frame from base 1. This TCR was recovered from an adult who received the MenACWY meningococcal vaccine as a control. Sequenced material: peripheral blood, taken 28 days after the second dose of the MenACWY control vaccine. Recombination connected TRBV6-2 or TRBV6-3 to TRBJ2-3, and TRBD2 may be the D gene, going by 5 matching bases. The CDR3 region has the sequence CASSQLADTQYF. At the DNA level, the sequence is TGTGCCAGCAGCCAACTAGCAGATACGCAGTATTTT.